Listed below are T cell receptor beta chains from one sample, sequenced in a study of blood T cell repertoires in COVID-19. Sequencing used immunoSEQ multiplex PCR; TCRdb keeps in-frame clones, though not all of them. This table has a few hundred thousand clones, around 90% appearing once. Sequencing was performed on PBMCs or T cells enriched from blood (not recorded which). Receptors originate from a woman in her 30s who had recovered from COVID-19. The CDR3 runs from the conserved cysteine through the conserved F or W. Fields, in order: J gene, clone size, D gene, V gene, CDR3 DNA, CDR3 protein. The D gene is left open where the match is weak. Only part of the rows carry a size: once, few, many, or a class if the clone is expanded.

>TRBJ1-6|-|-|TRBV11-3
TGTGCCAGCAGCTTGGTAGGGGCTGGGTCACCCCTCCACTTT
CASSLVGAGSPLHF
>TRBJ2-3|-|TRBD2|TRBV11-2
TGTGCCAGCAGCCACAAAGGACTAGCCGGCACAGATACGCAGTATTTT
CASSHKGLAGTDTQYF
>TRBJ2-7|-|-|TRBV7-2
TGTGCCAGCAGCTTAGTCAAGCCATCCTACGAGCAGTACTTC
CASSLVKPSYEQYF
>TRBJ1-6|-|-|TRBV21-1
TGTGCCAGCAGCAACAGACAGCTGAGAACGGTAAGAGGTTCACCCCTCCACTTT
CASSNRQLRTVRGSPLHF
>TRBJ2-7|once|TRBD2|TRBV10-1
TGCGCCAGCTCAGCGGGGGGGGCCCCCGGCGAGCAGTACTTC
CASSAGGAPGEQYF
>TRBJ1-4|-|-|TRBV4-3
TGCGCCAGCAGCCAGGATCAGGGGGAAAAACTGTTTTTT
CASSQDQGEKLFF
>TRBJ1-4|once|-|TRBV3-1/TRBV3-2
TGTGCCAGCAGCCAAGATAGACAGAAACTGTTTTTT
CASSQDRQKLFF
>TRBJ1-1|few|TRBD1|TRBV7-2
TGTGCCAGCAGCCGCGGACAGGGGGCTGGTGAAGCTTTCTTT
CASSRGQGAGEAFF
>TRBJ2-7|-|TRBD1|TRBV10-3
TGTGCCATCGGTCCCTCCGACAGGGGGCGCAAGCAGTACTTC
CAIGPSDRGRKQYF
>TRBJ1-2|-|-|TRBV5-8
TGTGCCAGCAGCGCCTCAGGGAAATATGGCTACACCTTC
CASSASGKYGYTF
>TRBJ1-6|once|-|TRBV2
TGTGCCAGCACACCTTTCGGAGCGCAATCACCCCTCCACTTT
CASTPFGAQSPLHF
>TRBJ1-1|-|-|TRBV28
TGTGCCAGCAGTTCATCAGAAAACACTGAAGCTTTCTTT
CASSSSENTEAFF
>TRBJ1-3|-|-|TRBV10-3
TGTGCCATCAGTGAGACAGGGTTGGCAAACACCATATATTTT
CAISETGLANTIYF
>TRBJ2-7|-|TRBD2|TRBV6-5
TGTGCCAGCAGCGCCATTAGTAGCGGGCTGTACGAGCAGTACTTC
CASSAISSGLYEQYF
>TRBJ1-4|-|TRBD1|TRBV27
TGTGCCAGCAGTTTAGAACAGGGGGGTGAAAAACTGTTTTTT
CASSLEQGGEKLFF
>TRBJ2-4|-|TRBD1|TRBV5-4
TGTGCCAGCAGCGGAGGGGGACAGGGAAACATTCAGTACTTC
CASSGGGQGNIQYF
>TRBJ1-5|-|TRBD1|TRBV28
TGTGCCAGCAGTCTCGGACAGGGACTCAATCAGCCCCAGCATTTT
CASSLGQGLNQPQHF
>TRBJ1-5|-|TRBD1|TRBV4-1
TGCGCCAGCAGCCAAGGACAGGGCATCAATCAGCCCCAGCATTTT
CASSQGQGINQPQHF
>TRBJ2-5|-|-|TRBV7-3
TGTGCCAGCAGCTTAGGGCGGGGGCAGACCCAGTACTTC
CASSLGRGQTQYF
>TRBJ1-2|once|-|TRBV7-2
TGTGCCAGCAGCTCTGGACAGCCTGCTAACTATGGCTACACCTTC
CASSSGQPANYGYTF
>TRBJ1-6|-|-|TRBV28
TGTGCCAGCAGTTCTTCACAGAGCTCCTATAATTCACCCCTCCACTTT
CASSSSQSSYNSPLHF
>TRBJ2-1|-|TRBD2|TRBV4-3
TGCGCCAGCAGCCGGATGGGGCGGGGGGACAATGAGCAGTTCTTC
CASSRMGRGDNEQFF